This TCR beta chain was observed in a study of blood T cell repertoires in COVID-19. Only in-frame clones appear in the TCRdb table, and some are missing; sequencing was by immunoSEQ multiplex PCR. The sample records 170,000 or so clones, roughly 80% being singletons. The sample was peripheral blood. The TCR was taken from a man between 18 and 35 years old with active or convalescent COVID-19.

CDR3 amino acids: CASSQRTSGGGTSTDTQYF. For the CDR3, the DNA is TGCGCCAGCAGCCAAAGGACTAGCGGGGGGGGGACGAGCACAGATACGCAGTATTTT. V and J are TRBV4-1 and TRBJ2-3; 15 bases agree with TRBD2. In germline, CDR1 is MGHRA, CDR2 YSYEKL. V lost 2 bases to trimming and J lost 0 bases; unmatched junction nucleotides: 6. CDR3 length equals 19 residues.